This entry lists 20 T cell receptor beta chains sequenced from one sample in a study of T-cell memory formation after mild COVID-19. TCRdb re-analysed the 5' RACE reads in MiXCR, keeping a single row per CDR3 protein. Seen here are 560,000 or so distinct CDR3 sequences, roughly 17% observed once, and the top ten hold less than 10%. Sequenced input: PBMCs or a T cell subset sorted from them (not recorded which). These receptors came from an adult woman who had mild COVID-19 (a few samples of this study predate the infection). Cell type and time point are not known.

This clonotype has more than one count but fewer than ten. The CDR3 spells CASWDLQVTSGRGNEQFF. The DNA of the CDR3 is TGTGCCAGCTGGGACTTGCAAGTTACTAGCGGGAGGGGCAATGAGCAGTTCTTC. The chain uses TRBV2 and TRBJ2-1, with 13 bases aligning to TRBD2. The germline gives CDR1 SNHLY, CDR2 FYNNEI. The CDR3 covers 18 residues. Unmatched junction bases numbered 16, after V lost 8 bases and J lost 6 bases.

The chain links TRBV9 to TRBJ2-3; 14 nucleotides line up with TRBD2. In germline, CDR1 is SGDLS, CDR2 YYNGEE. The CDR3 has 17 amino acids. With V trimmed by 1 base and J by 2 bases, 3 bases remained unmatched. CDR3 in amino acids: CASSVRGLAGVTDTQYF. In DNA, the CDR3 is TGTGCCAGCAGCGTACGGGGACTAGCGGGGGTCACAGATACGCAGTATTTT.

This clonotype was seen more than once but under ten times. The chain couples TRBV20-1 to TRBJ2-3; TRBD2 matches at 12 bases. CDR3 size: 19 residues. V lost 1 base to trimming and J lost 1 base; unmatched junction nucleotides: 12. Per the germline V gene, CDR1 is DFQATT and CDR2 is SNEGSKA (reference sequence). The CDR3 DNA follows: TGCAGTGCTAGAGTGTCGCTAGCGGGAGGGCCTCGAGGCACAGATACGCAGTATTTT. Its translation: CSARVSLAGGPRGTDTQYF.

V usage is TRBV7-3 and J usage is TRBJ2-1, with D unresolved. V dropped 5 bases and J dropped 5 bases, with 13 bases sitting between them. Germline assignment: CDR1 SGHTA and CDR2 FQGTGA. The CDR3 is 14 residues long. CDR3 nucleotides: TGTGCCAGCAGCCCATCCCCGGGTCACAATGAGCAGTTCTTC. This gives the protein CASSPSPGHNEQFF.

The J gene is TRBJ2-5, the V gene TRBV5-4; 8 nucleotides agree with TRBD2. Per the germline V gene, CDR1 is SGHNT and CDR2 is YYREEE (reference sequence). V was pared by 5 bases and J by 4 bases, with 7 bases of the junction left unmatched. This CDR3 has 14 amino acids. The CDR3 loop is CASRSGLGGETQYF. DNA for the CDR3: TGTGCCAGCAGGTCGGGACTAGGGGGAGAGACCCAGTACTTC.

V is TRBV19 and J is TRBJ2-1; D perhaps matches TRBD1 (5 bases). The CDR3 spans 16 residues. Germline loops: CDR1 LNHDA, CDR2 SQIVND (reference sequence). V lost 5 bases and J lost 4, with 18 bases in between. The CDR3 reads CASSALGRPTYNEQFF. The CDR3 region has the DNA TGTGCCAGTAGTGCGTTGGGGCGCCCCACTTACAATGAGCAGTTCTTC.

This clonotype was observed many times. The chain employs TRBV14 and TRBJ2-1, with 7 bases aligning to TRBD2. The ends lost 1 base at V and 7 bases at J; junction bases unmatched: 1. The V gene's germline CDR1 is SGHDN and CDR2 FVKESK. The CDR3 extends over 13 amino acids. The CDR3 DNA reads as TGTGCCAGCAGCCAAGGGGGAGGGAATGAGCAGTTCTTC. It specifies CASSQGGGNEQFF.

This clonotype has more than one count but fewer than ten. The chain is built from TRBV3-1 and TRBJ1-2, with unresolved D. The CDR3 has 14 residues. V lost 0 bases to trimming and J lost 2 bases, with 7 bases between them. Germline V CDR1 and CDR2: LGHDT, YNNKEL (reference sequence). CDR3 loop: CASSQEGYNYGYTF. In DNA form, the CDR3 reads TGTGCCAGCAGCCAAGAGGGTTACAACTATGGCTACACCTTC. Full variable domain (rest looked up from reference TRBV3-1 and TRBJ1-2): DTAVSQTPKYLVTQMGNDKSIKCEQNLGHDTMYWYKQDSKKFLKIMFSYNNKELIINETVPNRFSPKSPDKAHLNLHINSLELGDSAVYFCASSQEGYNYGYTFGSGTRLTVV.

This clonotype was observed a handful of times. The chain joins TRBV5-1 to TRBJ2-2; 15 bases match TRBD2. The germline gives CDR1 SGHRS, CDR2 YFSETQ. V shed 4 bases and J 4 bases; nucleotides not matched to a gene: 8. CDR3 length: 18 residues. The CDR3 DNA sequence: TGCGCCAGCAGCCGTTCCGGGACTAGCGGGGGGATCACCGGGGAGCTGTTTTTT. Its translation: CASSRSGTSGGITGELFF.

The chain has TRBV2 and TRBJ1-1; TRBD1 agrees at 11 bases. The germline V gene encodes CDR1 SNHLY and CDR2 FYNNEI. The CDR3 has 14 residues. The trim removed 4 bases at V and 9 bases at J, leaving 7 bases unmatched. CDR3 protein: CASSGRDRGAKAFF. CDR3 in DNA: TGTGCCAGCAGTGGCCGGGACAGGGGGGCTAAAGCTTTCTTT.

This clonotype was seen a few times. The CDR3 is CASSSGTSLNEQFF. The DNA for the CDR3 is TGTGCCAGCAGTTCCGGGACTAGCTTGAATGAGCAGTTCTTC. The chain carries TRBV27 and TRBJ2-1; 9 bases map to TRBD2. V trimming: 4 bases; J trimming: 7 bases; junction bases outside the gene matches: 5. Germline V gives CDR1 MNHEY, CDR2 SMNVEV (reference sequence). CDR3 length equals 14 residues.

There are a few counts of this clonotype. The rearrangement uses TRBV11-2 and TRBJ2-3; D is possibly TRBD2 (6 bases). With 5 bases removed from V and 6 bases from J, the gap between germline ends came to 18 bases. Germline CDR1 is SGHAT and CDR2 is FQNNGV. This CDR3 has 15 amino acids. CDR3 in DNA: TGTGCCAGCAGCATAGGACTACCACCTAGGGATACGCAGTATTTT. Its translation: CASSIGLPPRDTQYF.

This clonotype came up a few times. The V call is TRBV7-2, the J call TRBJ2-2, with 8 bases that match TRBD1. In germline, CDR1 is SGHTA, CDR2 FQGNSA. V shed 10 bases, J shed 3 bases, and the junction held 4 bases outside the gene matches. The CDR3 runs 13 residues. The CDR3 coding sequence is TGTGCCATCAGACAGGGGTACACCGGGGAGCTGTTTTTT. Protein: CAIRQGYTGELFF.

In regard to this clonotype: The junction differs from germline at one of its ends, possibly a read error. The rearrangement links TRBV19 to TRBJ2-3; tentative D call: TRBD1 (5 bases). CDR3 size: 13 residues. The germline V gene has CDR1 LNHDA and CDR2 SQIVND (reference sequence). CDR3 protein: CASNYQGLLPHHF. CDR3 bases: TGTGCCAGTAACTACCAGGGTCTCCTACCCCACCACTTT. Complete variable domain (other parts from reference TRBV19 and TRBJ2-3): DGGITQSPKYLFRKEGQNVTLSCEQNLNHDAMYWYRQDPGQGLRLIYYSQIVNDFQKGDIAEGYSVSREKKESFPLTVTSAQKNPTAFYLCASNYQGLLPHHFGPGTRLTVL.

This clonotype was seen more than once but under ten times. The chain carries TRBV4-2 and TRBJ2-5, with D perhaps TRBD1 (6 bases). This CDR3 has 14 residues. The V end was cut by 1 base, the J end by 13 bases, with 19 bases between. Germline values: CDR1 LGHNA, CDR2 YNFKEQ. DNA for the CDR3: TGTGCCAGCAGCCAAGGGGACCGGGCAGGGGTTTTGTACTTC. It codes for CASSQGDRAGVLYF.

The V gene is TRBV10-3, the J gene TRBJ1-5; D remains unclear. Trimming cost V 7 bases and J 2 bases, with 15 bases left between them. CDR3 length: 15 amino acids. Germline V gene sequence: CDR1 ENHRY, CDR2 SYGVKD. The CDR3 nucleotides read TGTGCCATCAAAGGAACGCCGGTGGGCAATCAGCCCCAGCATTTT. It encodes CAIKGTPVGNQPQHF.

This sequence joins TRBV5-6 and TRBJ2-7; TRBD2 aligns across 10 bases. V was clipped by 0 bases and J by 2 bases; unmatched bases: 8. CDR3 length: 17 amino acids. Germline assignment: CDR1 SGHDT and CDR2 YYEEEE. The CDR3 sequence: CASSLATTSGTAYEQYF. The CDR3 DNA follows: TGTGCCAGCAGCTTGGCTACTACTAGCGGGACGGCCTACGAGCAGTACTTC.

In regard to this clonotype: At one end the junction does not follow the germline gene, possibly because of a read error. The chain links TRBV27 to TRBJ2-7, with TRBD2 identical over 7 bases. CDR1 MNHEY and CDR2 SMNVEV come from the germline V gene (reference sequence). This CDR3 has 12 residues. The CDR3 protein is CGSGAGSYEQYF. The CDR3 nucleotides read TGTGGCAGCGGGGCCGGGTCCTACGAGCAGTACTTC.

The rearrangement links TRBV30 to TRBJ2-7; 7 bases fit TRBD1. The V gene's germline CDR1 is GTSNPN and CDR2 SVGIG (reference sequence). CDR3 length: 15 amino acids. V lost 3 bases, J lost 0 bases, and 8 bases stayed unmatched. The CDR3 DNA reads as TGTGCCTGGAGCCCTGGGACAGACCACTCCTACGAGCAGTACTTC. Encoded protein: CAWSPGTDHSYEQYF.

V and J are TRBV12-3 or TRBV12-4 and TRBJ1-3; 8 bases are a match to TRBD1. With V trimmed by 5 bases and J by 4 bases, 7 bases remained unmatched. The CDR3 extends over 15 amino acids. CDR3 sequence reads: CASSPTGTGGNTIYF. In nucleotides, the CDR3 is TGTGCCAGCAGTCCAACCGGGACAGGCGGAAACACCATATATTTT.